This T cell receptor (beta chain) was obtained from a study of T-cell memory formation after mild COVID-19. Study summary: Largely, TCR clusters stayed within a single donor. Study-wide points: Clones that got smaller from day 15 to 85 had even CD4/CD8, while clones growing later tipped toward CD4+.

In its sample, this clonotype was seen a few times. The antigen remains unidentified. This CDR3 is 16 amino acids long. Researchers used 5'RACE with constant-segment primers to make TCR alpha and TCR beta cDNA libraries that carry sample barcodes and UMIs. TCRdb itself ran the 5' RACE reads through MiXCR, one entry per CDR3 protein. The sample has about 190,000 distinct CDR3 sequences; around 20% are singletons. This TCR came from an adult woman who had mild COVID-19 (a few samples of this study predate the infection). Cell type and time point are not known. The sequencing sample was made of PBMCs or a T cell subset sorted from them (not recorded which). The chain couples TRBV21-1 to TRBJ2-1; TRBD1 is taken as the D call from the table, unchecked against the DNA. TRBV21-1 represents a pseudogene. CDR3 sequence (DNA): TGTGCCAGCAGCACTAAGCGGGGGGCTTCCTACAATGAGCAGTTCTTC. Translation: CASSTKRGASYNEQFF.